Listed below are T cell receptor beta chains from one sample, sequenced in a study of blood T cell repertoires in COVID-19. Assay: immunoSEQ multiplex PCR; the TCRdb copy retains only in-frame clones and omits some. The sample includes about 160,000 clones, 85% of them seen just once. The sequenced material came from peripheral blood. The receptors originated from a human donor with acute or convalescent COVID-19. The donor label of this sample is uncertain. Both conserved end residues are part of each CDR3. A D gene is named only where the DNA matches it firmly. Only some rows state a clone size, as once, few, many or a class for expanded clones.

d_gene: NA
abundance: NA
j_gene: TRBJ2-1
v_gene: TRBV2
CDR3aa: CASSPQTGNHNEQFF
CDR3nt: TGTGCCAGCAGTCCACAGACGGGGAACCACAATGAGCAGTTCTTC

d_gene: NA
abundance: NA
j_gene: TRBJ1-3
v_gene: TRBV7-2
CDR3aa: CASSPSPRDTIYF
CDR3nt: TGTGCCAGCAGCCCCTCCCCCCGGGACACCATATATTTT

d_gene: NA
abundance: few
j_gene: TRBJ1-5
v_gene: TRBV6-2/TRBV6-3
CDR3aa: CASSYGPGVSNQPQHF
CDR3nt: TGTGCCAGCAGTTACGGGCCAGGGGTAAGCAATCAGCCCCAGCATTTT

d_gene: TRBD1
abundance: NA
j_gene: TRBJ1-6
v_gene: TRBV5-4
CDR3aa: CASSIPGQGSGPLHF
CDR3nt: TGTGCCAGCAGTATACCGGGACAGGGGAGTGGGCCCCTCCACTTT

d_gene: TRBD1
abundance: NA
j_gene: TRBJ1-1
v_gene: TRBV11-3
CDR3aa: CASSTGTGYTEAFF
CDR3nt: TGTGCCAGCAGTACCGGGACAGGGTACACTGAAGCTTTCTTT

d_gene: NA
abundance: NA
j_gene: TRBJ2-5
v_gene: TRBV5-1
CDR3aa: CASSSGGQGGLETQYF
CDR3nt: TGCGCCAGCAGCAGCGGGGGTCAGGGGGGTCTAGAGACCCAGTACTTC

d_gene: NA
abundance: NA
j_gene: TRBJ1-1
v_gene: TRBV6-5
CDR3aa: CASSLSRDTEAFF
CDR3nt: TGTGCCAGCAGTTTAAGCAGGGACACTGAAGCTTTCTTT

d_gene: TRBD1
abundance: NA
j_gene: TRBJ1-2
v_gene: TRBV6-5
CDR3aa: CASSYKETGDGYTF
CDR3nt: TGTGCCAGCAGTTACAAGGAGACAGGGGATGGCTACACCTTC

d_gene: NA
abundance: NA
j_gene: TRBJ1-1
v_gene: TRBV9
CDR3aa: CASSVEPGLWDTEAFF
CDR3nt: TGTGCCAGCAGCGTAGAACCGGGACTCTGGGACACTGAAGCTTTCTTT

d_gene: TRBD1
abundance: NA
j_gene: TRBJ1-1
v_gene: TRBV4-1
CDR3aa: CASSQEEGARVSTEAFF
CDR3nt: TGCGCCAGCAGCCAAGAAGAGGGGGCGAGGGTAAGCACTGAAGCTTTCTTT

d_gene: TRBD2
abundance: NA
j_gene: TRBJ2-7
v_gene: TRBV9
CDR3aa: CASSGGTSGGYEQYF
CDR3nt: TGTGCCAGCAGCGGCGGGACTAGCGGGGGCTACGAGCAGTACTTC

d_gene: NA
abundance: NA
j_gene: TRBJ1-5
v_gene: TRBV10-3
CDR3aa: CAISDGEINQPQHF
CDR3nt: TGTGCCATCAGTGACGGGGAGATAAATCAGCCCCAGCATTTT

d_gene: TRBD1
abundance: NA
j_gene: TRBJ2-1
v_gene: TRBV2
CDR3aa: CASSNNFDRDEQFF
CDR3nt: TGTGCCAGCAGCAATAACTTCGACAGGGATGAGCAGTTCTTC

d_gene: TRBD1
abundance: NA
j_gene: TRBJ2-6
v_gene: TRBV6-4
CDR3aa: CASSEEGQGAAGANVLTF
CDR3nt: TGTGCCAGCAGTGAAGAGGGACAGGGGGCAGCTGGGGCCAACGTCCTGACTTTC

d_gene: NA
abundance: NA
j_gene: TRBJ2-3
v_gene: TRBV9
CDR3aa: CASSSGGSTDTQYF
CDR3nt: TGTGCCAGCTCCTCTGGGGGCAGCACAGATACGCAGTATTTT

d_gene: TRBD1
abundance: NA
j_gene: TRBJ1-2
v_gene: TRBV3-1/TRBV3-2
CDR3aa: CASSQRRTGTTYYGYTF
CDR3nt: TGTGCCAGCAGCCAACGCCGGACAGGGACGACTTACTATGGCTACACCTTC

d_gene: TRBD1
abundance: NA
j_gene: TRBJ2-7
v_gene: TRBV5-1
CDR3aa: CASSLIPGQGYEQYF
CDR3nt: TGCGCCAGCAGCTTGATCCCGGGACAGGGTTACGAGCAGTACTTC

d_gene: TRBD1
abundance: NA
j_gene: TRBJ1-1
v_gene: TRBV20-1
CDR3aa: CSASLDRVNTEAFF
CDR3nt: TGCAGTGCTAGTCTAGACAGGGTGAACACTGAAGCTTTCTTT

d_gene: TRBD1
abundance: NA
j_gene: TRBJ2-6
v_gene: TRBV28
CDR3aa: CASLTGGNGANVLTF
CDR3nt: TGTGCCAGCTTGACAGGGGGCAATGGGGCCAACGTCCTGACTTTC

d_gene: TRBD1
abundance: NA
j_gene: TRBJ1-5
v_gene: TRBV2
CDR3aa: CASSELRDRGNQPQHF
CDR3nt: TGTGCCAGCAGTGAGCTACGCGACAGGGGGAATCAGCCCCAGCATTTT

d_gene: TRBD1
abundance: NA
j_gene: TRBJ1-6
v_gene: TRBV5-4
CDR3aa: CASSLGTASPLHF
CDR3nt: TGTGCCAGCAGCTTAGGGACAGCTTCACCCCTCCACTTT

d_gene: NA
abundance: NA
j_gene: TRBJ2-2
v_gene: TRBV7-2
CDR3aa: CASSTSPGLSSGELFF
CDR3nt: TGTGCCAGCAGCACGAGTCCGGGACTCAGCAGCGGGGAGCTGTTTTTT

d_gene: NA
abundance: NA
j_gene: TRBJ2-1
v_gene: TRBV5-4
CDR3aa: CASSLGGHNEQFF
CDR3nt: TGTGCCAGCAGCTTGGGCGGCCACAATGAGCAGTTCTTC

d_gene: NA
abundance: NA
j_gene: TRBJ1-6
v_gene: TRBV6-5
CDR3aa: CASSYRGDNSPLHF
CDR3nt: TGTGCCAGCAGTTACCGGGGGGATAATTCACCCCTCCACTTT

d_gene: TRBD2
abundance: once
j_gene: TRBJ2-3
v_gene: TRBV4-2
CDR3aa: CASSQAGLSGRTTDTQYF
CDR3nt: TGTGCCAGCAGCCAAGCGGGACTTAGCGGGAGAACCACAGATACGCAGTATTTT

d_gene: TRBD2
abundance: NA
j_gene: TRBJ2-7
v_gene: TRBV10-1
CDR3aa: CASSESSGGAYEQYF
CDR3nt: TGCGCCAGCAGTGAGAGTAGCGGGGGTGCCTACGAGCAGTACTTC

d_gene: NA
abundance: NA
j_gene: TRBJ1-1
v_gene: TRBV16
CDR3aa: CASSLQEFRTEAFF
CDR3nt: TGTGCCAGCAGCCTTCAGGAATTCCGCACTGAAGCTTTCTTT

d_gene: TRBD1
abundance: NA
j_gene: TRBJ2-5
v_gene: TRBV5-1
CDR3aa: CASSSRQGVFWETQYF
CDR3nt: TGCGCCAGCAGCTCACGGCAGGGGGTCTTCTGGGAGACCCAGTACTTC

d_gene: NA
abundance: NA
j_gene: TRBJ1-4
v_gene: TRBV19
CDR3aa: CASSMSWSEKLFF
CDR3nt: TGTGCCAGTAGTATGAGTTGGAGTGAAAAACTGTTTTTT

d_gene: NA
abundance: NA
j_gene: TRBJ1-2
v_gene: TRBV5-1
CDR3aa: CASSLGEFYGYTF
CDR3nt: TGCGCCAGCAGCTTGGGGGAGTTCTATGGCTACACCTTC

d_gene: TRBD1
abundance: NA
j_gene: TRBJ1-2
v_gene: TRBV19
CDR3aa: CASLGTDRARGYTF
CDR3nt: TGTGCCAGCCTCGGGACAGACCGGGCCAGGGGCTACACCTTC

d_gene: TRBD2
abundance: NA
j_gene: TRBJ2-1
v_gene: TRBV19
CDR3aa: CASSIGLAGEYYNEQFF
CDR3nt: TGTGCCAGTAGTATAGGACTAGCGGGGGAATATTACAATGAGCAGTTCTTC

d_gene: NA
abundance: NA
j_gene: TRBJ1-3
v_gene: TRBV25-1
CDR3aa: CASSVAGWFGNTIYF
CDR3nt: TGTGCCAGCAGTGTAGCAGGGTGGTTTGGAAACACCATATATTTT

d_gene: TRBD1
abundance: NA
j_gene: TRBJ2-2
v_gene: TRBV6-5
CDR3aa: CASRDRGITGELFF
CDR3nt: TGTGCCAGCAGGGACAGGGGAATTACCGGGGAGCTGTTTTTT

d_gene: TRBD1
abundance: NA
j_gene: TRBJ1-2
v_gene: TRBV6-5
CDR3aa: CASRLTGTDNYGYTF
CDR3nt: TGTGCCAGCAGACTTACCGGGACAGATAACTATGGCTACACCTTC

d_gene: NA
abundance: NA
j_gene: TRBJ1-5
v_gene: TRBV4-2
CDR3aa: CASSKATGNQPQHF
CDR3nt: TGTGCCAGCAGCAAAGCCACAGGCAATCAGCCCCAGCATTTT

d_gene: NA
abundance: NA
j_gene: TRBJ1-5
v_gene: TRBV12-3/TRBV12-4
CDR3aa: CARTGGQPQHF
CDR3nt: TGTGCCAGAACGGGGGGACAGCCCCAGCATTTT

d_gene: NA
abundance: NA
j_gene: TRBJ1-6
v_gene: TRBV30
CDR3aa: CAWSVTRGGSPLHF
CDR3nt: TGTGCCTGGAGTGTAACCAGGGGTGGATCACCCCTCCACTTT

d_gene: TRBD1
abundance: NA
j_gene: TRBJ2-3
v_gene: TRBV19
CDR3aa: CASSGGRSGTGGEDTQYF
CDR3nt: TGTGCCAGTAGTGGGGGAAGATCCGGGACAGGGGGCGAAGATACGCAGTATTTT

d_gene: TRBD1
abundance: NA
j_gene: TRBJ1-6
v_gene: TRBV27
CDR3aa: CASRITGDSPLHF
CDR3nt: TGTGCCAGCAGGATTACAGGGGATTCACCCCTCCACTTT

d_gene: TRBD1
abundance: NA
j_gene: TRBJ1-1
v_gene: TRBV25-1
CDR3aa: CASSGQGAPNTEAFF
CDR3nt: TGTGCCAGCAGTGGGCAGGGGGCTCCGAACACTGAAGCTTTCTTT

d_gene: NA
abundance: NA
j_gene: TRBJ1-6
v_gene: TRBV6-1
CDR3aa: CASSEIMFNSPLHF
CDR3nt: TGTGCCAGCAGTGAAATTATGTTTAATTCACCCCTCCACTTT

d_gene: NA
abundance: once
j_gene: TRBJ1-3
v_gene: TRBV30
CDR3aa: CAWSVRGGGNTIYF
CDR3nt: TGTGCCTGGAGTGTACGAGGGGGAGGAAACACCATATATTTT

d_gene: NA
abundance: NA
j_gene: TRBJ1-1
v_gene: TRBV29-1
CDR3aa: CSVVLGTVFSEAEMNTEAFF
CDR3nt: TGCAGCGTTGTATTAGGTACGGTTTTTTCTGAGGCTGAGATGAACACTGAAGCTTTCTTT

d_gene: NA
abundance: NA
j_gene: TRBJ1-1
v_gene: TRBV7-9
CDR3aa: CASSLLRGRGFDTEAFF
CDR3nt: TGTGCCAGCAGCCTACTCAGGGGTCGAGGTTTTGACACTGAAGCTTTCTTT

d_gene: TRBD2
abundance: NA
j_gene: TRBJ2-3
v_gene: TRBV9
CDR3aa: CASSVDRVALAGGRDTDTQYF
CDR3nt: TGTGCCAGCAGCGTAGATCGGGTGGCACTAGCGGGGGGTCGGGACACAGATACGCAGTATTTT

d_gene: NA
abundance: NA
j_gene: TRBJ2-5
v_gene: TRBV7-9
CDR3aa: CASSFPSETQYF
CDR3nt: TGTGCCAGCAGCTTCCCGAGTGAGACCCAGTACTTC

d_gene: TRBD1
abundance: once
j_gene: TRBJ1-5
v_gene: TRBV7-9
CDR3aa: CASSLGRTGGSNQPQHF
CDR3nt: TGTGCCAGCAGCTTGGGGAGGACAGGCGGCAGCAATCAGCCCCAGCATTTT

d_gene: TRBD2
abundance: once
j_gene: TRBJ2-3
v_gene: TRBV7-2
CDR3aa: CASSVPGLAGGTDTQYF
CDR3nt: TGTGCCAGCAGCGTCCCGGGACTAGCGGGGGGCACAGATACGCAGTATTTT

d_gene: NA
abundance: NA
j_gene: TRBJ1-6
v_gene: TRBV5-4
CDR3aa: CASSLDQANSPLHF
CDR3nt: TGTGCCAGCAGCTTGGACCAGGCTAATTCACCCCTCCACTTT

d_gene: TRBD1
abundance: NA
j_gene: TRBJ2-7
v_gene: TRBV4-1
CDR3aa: CASSRHWAGGDYEQYF
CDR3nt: TGCGCCAGCAGCCGACACTGGGCAGGGGGCGATTACGAGCAGTACTTC

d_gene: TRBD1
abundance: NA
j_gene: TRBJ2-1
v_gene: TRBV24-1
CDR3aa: CATSESGTGVSEQFF
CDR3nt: TGTGCCACCAGTGAGTCCGGGACAGGTGTCAGTGAGCAGTTCTTC

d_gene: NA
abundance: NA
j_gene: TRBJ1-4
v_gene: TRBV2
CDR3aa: CASRMGRSNEKLFF
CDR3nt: TGTGCCAGCAGGATGGGGCGGTCCAATGAAAAACTGTTTTTT